The 5 T cell receptor beta chains below come from one sample, sequenced in a study of graft-versus-host responses after intestinal transplantation. Their antigen targets remain unknown. Sequencing used immunoSEQ multiplex PCR; TCRdb keeps in-frame clones, though not all of them. Here the sample spans about 100,000 clones, 75% to 95% being singletons. The sequences come from unstimulated CD8+ T cells sorted from spleen or lymph node cells, collected before intestinal transplant. The receptors here all came from a human donor who received an intestinal transplant.

DNA for the CDR3: TGTGCCAGCAGGAGACTCTCCCGAAAGTACAATGAGCAGTTCTTC. It is translated as CASRRLSRKYNEQFF. The chain recombines TRBV6-1 with TRBJ2-1; D remains unclear. Trimming cost V 6 bases and J 4 bases, with 16 bases left between them. Germline-derived CDR1 and CDR2 are MNHNS and SASEGT. The length of the CDR3 is 15 residues.

The chain recombines TRBV7-9 with TRBJ2-7; a possible D gene is TRBD1 (6 bases). The CDR3 length is 13 residues. The germline V gene has CDR1 SEHNR and CDR2 FQNEAQ (reference sequence). Trimming left V 5 bases short and J 0 bases short, with 8 bases between. The CDR3 region is CASSPDSSYEQYF. As DNA, the CDR3 is TGTGCCAGCAGCCCGGACAGCTCCTACGAGCAGTACTTC.

The chain is built from TRBV29-1 and TRBJ2-7, with D possibly TRBD2 on 6 matching bases. The CDR3 is 18 amino acids. Germline lookup yields CDR1 SQVTM and CDR2 ANQGSEA. V shed 3 bases and J shed 0 bases, with 24 bases lying between them. The CDR3, as DNA: TGCAGCGTTGAGGGGGGTGGGGCTGCAGACCGAAGCTCCTACGAGCAGTACTTC. It is translated as CSVEGGGAADRSSYEQYF.

Remarks on this clone: At one boundary the junction diverges from the germline segment, which might be a read error. V gene TRBV5-6 combines with J gene TRBJ2-1; D not resolved. The germline V gene encodes CDR1 SGHDT and CDR2 YYEEEE. This CDR3 contains 17 residues. In DNA, the CDR3 is TGTACCAGCAGTTCTGGCCTGGTGGGTGCTGTCAAGGATGAGCAGTTCTTC. Amino acid sequence: CTSSSGLVGAVKDEQFF.

The chain has TRBV19 and TRBJ1-5; TRBD1 is a possible D gene (5 bases). The V end was cut by 0 bases, the J end by 4 bases, with 16 bases between. The germline CDR1 and CDR2 sequences are LNHDA and SQIVND (reference sequence). The CDR3 extends over 17 amino acids. The CDR3: CASSIDLWQGANQPQHF. The CDR3 bases are TGTGCCAGTAGTATAGATCTGTGGCAGGGAGCAAATCAGCCCCAGCATTTT. Full variable domain (rest looked up from reference TRBV19 and TRBJ1-5): DGGITQSPKYLFRKEGQNVTLSCEQNLNHDAMYWYRQDPGQGLRLIYYSQIVNDFQKGDIAEGYSVSREKKESFPLTVTSAQKNPTAFYLCASSIDLWQGANQPQHFGDGTRLSIL.